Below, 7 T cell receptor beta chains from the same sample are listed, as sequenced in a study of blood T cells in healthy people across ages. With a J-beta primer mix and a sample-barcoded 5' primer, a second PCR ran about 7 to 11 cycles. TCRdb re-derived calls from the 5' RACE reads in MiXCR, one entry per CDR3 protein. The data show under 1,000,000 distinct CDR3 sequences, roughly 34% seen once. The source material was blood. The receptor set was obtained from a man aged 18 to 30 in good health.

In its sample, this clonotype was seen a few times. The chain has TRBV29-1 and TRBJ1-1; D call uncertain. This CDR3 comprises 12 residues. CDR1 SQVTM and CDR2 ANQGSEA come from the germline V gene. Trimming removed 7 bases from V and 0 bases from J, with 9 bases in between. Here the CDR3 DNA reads TGCAGCGGCCGAAGGATGAACACTGAAGCTTTCTTT. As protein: CSGRRMNTEAFF.

The CDR3 protein is CASSEAGGSPLHF. CDR3 sequence (DNA): TGTGCCAGCAGTGAAGCGGGTGGTTCACCCCTCCACTTT. The gene calls are TRBV2 and TRBJ1-6; D not resolved. With 0 bases removed from V and 9 bases from J, the gap between germline ends came to 6 bases. The germline V gene encodes CDR1 SNHLY and CDR2 FYNNEI. CDR3 size: 13 residues.

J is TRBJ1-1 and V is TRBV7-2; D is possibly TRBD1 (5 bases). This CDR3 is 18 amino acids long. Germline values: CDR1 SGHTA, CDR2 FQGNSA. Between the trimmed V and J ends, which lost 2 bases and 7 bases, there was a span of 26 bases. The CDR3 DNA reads TGTGCCAGCAGCTTATGGAGGGGTACCCAAATAAGTCACGGTGAAGCTTTCTTT. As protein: CASSLWRGTQISHGEAFF.

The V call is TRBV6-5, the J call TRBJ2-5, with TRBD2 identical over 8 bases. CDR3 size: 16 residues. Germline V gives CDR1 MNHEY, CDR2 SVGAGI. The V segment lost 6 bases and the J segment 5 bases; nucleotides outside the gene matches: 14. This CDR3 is CASSPLYGGASETQYF. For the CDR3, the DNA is TGTGCCAGCAGCCCCCTGTACGGGGGGGCCTCCGAGACCCAGTACTTC.

This chain's CDR3 is CASSLAGGTNEQYF. CDR3 bases: TGTGCCAGCAGTTTAGCGGGGGGAACCAATGAGCAGTACTTC. V usage is TRBV12-3 or TRBV12-4 and J usage is TRBJ2-5; tentatively, D is TRBD2 (6 bases). The CDR3 totals 14 residues. Trimming cost V 0 bases and J 11 bases, with 16 bases left between them.

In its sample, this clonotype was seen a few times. DNA for the CDR3: TGTGCCAGCAGCAAAGGGACAGGGCTAATCTACGAGCAGTACTTC. This translates into CASSKGTGLIYEQYF. The gene calls are TRBV11-1 and TRBJ2-7; 9 bases match TRBD1. Germline V gives CDR1 SGHAT, CDR2 FQDESV (reference sequence). The CDR3 sequence is 15 residues long. Trimming removed 5 bases from V and 3 bases from J; junction bases left unmatched: 8.

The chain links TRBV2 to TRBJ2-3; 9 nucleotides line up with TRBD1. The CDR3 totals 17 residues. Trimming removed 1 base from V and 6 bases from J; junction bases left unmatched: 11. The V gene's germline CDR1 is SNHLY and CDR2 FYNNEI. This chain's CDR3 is CASSEGFTGGHRDTQYF. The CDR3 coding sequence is TGTGCCAGCAGTGAAGGTTTTACAGGGGGCCATAGGGATACGCAGTATTTT.